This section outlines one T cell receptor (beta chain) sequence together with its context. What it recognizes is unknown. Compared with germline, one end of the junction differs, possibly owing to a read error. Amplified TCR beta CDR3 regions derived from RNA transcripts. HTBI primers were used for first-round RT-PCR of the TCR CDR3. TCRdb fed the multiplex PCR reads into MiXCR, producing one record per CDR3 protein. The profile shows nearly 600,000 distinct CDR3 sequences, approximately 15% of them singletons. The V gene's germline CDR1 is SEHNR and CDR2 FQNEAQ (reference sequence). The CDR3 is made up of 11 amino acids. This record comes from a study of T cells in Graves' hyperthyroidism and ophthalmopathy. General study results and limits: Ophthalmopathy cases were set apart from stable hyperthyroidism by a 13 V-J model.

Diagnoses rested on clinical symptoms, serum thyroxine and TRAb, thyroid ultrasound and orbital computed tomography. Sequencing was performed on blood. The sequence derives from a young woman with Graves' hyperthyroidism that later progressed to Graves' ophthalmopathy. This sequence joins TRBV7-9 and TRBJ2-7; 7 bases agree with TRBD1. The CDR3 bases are TGTGCCAGCAGCCCTGGGACAGAGACGGCCTTC. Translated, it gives CASSPGTETAF.